These 17 T cell receptor beta chains came from one sample sequenced in a study of T-cell reconstitution after alpha-beta-depleted transplantation in children. During its preparation, the TCRbeta library received unique molecular identifiers. TCRdb ran MiXCR on the PCR reads and lists one entry per CDR3 protein. The sample shows hundreds of thousands of distinct CDR3 sequences, approximately 16% of them seen only once. Sequences were derived from PBMCs from the stem cell graft donor, sampled from the stem cell graft. These receptors were taken from a human donor who donated a stem cell graft to a child with acute myeloid leukemia.

The CDR3 DNA reads as TGTGCCTGTCAGCGGGGGGGCACTGAAGCTTTCTTT. Its protein is CACQRGGTEAFF. The chain recombines TRBV2 with TRBJ1-1; possibly TRBD1 for D (5 bases). Trimming left V 11 bases short and J 4 bases short, with 14 bases between. Looked up from germline, CDR1 is SNHLY and CDR2 is FYNNEI. The CDR3 contains 12 residues.

This clonotype was found many times. The chain uses TRBV27 and TRBJ1-1; the match to TRBD1 covers 8 bases. With V trimmed by 4 bases and J by 1 base, 5 bases remained unmatched. Germline CDR1 MNHEY, CDR2 SMNVEV (reference sequence). CDR3 length: 15 residues. The DNA for the CDR3 is TGTGCCAGCAGTTCAGGGGGCGCGGGGAACACTGAAGCTTTCTTT. Amino acid sequence: CASSSGGAGNTEAFF.

The chain combines TRBV25-1 with TRBJ2-7, with unresolved D. Germline assignment: CDR1 MGHDK and CDR2 SYGVNS. V lost 4 bases and J 7 bases, leaving 8 bases between the germline ends. The CDR3 loop spans 11 amino acids. Here the CDR3 reads CASSVGPEQYF. As DNA, the CDR3 is TGTGCCAGCAGTGTCGGGCCAGAGCAGTACTTC.

This clonotype showed up many times. The chain couples TRBV20-1 to TRBJ2-5; tentatively, D is TRBD1 or TRBD2 (6 bases each). Trimming shortened V by 2 bases and J by 0 bases, and 16 bases separated the two germline ends. Germline CDR1 reads DFQATT; CDR2 reads SNEGSKA (reference sequence). The CDR3 consists of 16 residues. The CDR3 loop reads CSARSGGRPYQETQYF. The DNA of the CDR3 is TGCAGTGCTAGATCCGGGGGCCGCCCCTACCAAGAGACCCAGTACTTC.

V usage is TRBV11-3 and J usage is TRBJ2-1; TRBD1 matches 10 bases. The V gene's germline CDR1 is SGHNT and CDR2 YENEEA. The CDR3 has 15 residues. V trimming: 5 bases; J trimming: 6 bases; junction bases outside the gene matches: 7. CDR3 nucleotide sequence: TGTGCCAGCAGCCCCCGGGACAGGGGATCCAATGAGCAGTTCTTC. The encoded protein is CASSPRDRGSNEQFF.

This clonotype turned up a few times. The V and J genes are TRBV28 and TRBJ2-5, with TRBD1 matching 10 bases. Germline assignment: CDR1 MDHEN and CDR2 SYDVKM. This CDR3 spans 14 amino acids. The V and J ends lost 6 bases and 5 bases, in that order; junction bases with no gene match: 6. Here the CDR3 reads CASRLQGQGETQYF. The CDR3 nucleotides read TGTGCCAGCAGACTACAGGGACAGGGGGAGACCCAGTACTTC.

This clonotype was seen a handful of times. The chain is built from TRBV7-2 and TRBJ2-3; TRBD2 agrees at 16 bases. Germline lookup yields CDR1 SGHTA and CDR2 FQGNSA. The CDR3 is 16 residues long. V shed 5 bases and J 8 bases; nucleotides not matched to a gene: 7. In DNA, the CDR3 is TGTGCCAGCAGCCCGGGACTAGCGGGGGGGCCCTTTACGCAGTATTTT. This encodes CASSPGLAGGPFTQYF.

This clonotype showed up many times. The chain uses TRBV7-2 and TRBJ2-7; 7 nucleotides align to TRBD1. With V trimmed by 2 bases and J by 1 base, 2 bases remained unmatched. There are 14 residues in the CDR3. Per the germline V gene, CDR1 is SGHTA and CDR2 is FQGNSA. The CDR3 loop is CASSLNRGSYEQYF. For the CDR3, the DNA is TGTGCCAGCAGCTTAAACAGGGGTTCCTACGAGCAGTACTTC.

Ten or more counts support this clonotype. The chain combines TRBV20-1 with TRBJ1-6; maybe TRBD1 (6 bases). V shed 3 bases and J shed 7 bases, with 13 bases lying between them. Germline values: CDR1 DFQATT, CDR2 SNEGSKA (reference sequence). The CDR3 has 14 amino acids. The CDR3: CSASISGVNSPLHF. The CDR3 nucleotides are TGCAGTGCTAGCATTTCAGGGGTCAATTCACCCCTCCACTTT.

J is TRBJ1-5 and V is TRBV7-8; D unclear. Germline CDR1 reads SGHVS; CDR2 reads FQNEAQ. V was trimmed by 2 bases and J by 0 bases, leaving 8 bases between them. CDR3 length equals 15 residues. The CDR3 sequence: CASSLKWGSNQPQHF. CDR3 nucleotide sequence: TGTGCCAGCAGCTTAAAATGGGGTAGCAATCAGCCCCAGCATTTT.

This clonotype turned up a few times. The V call is TRBV7-6, the J call TRBJ2-1; 16 nucleotides line up with TRBD2. J was trimmed by 5 bases and V by 1 base; bases with no gene match: 2. Germline V gene data show CDR1 as SGHVS and CDR2 as FNYEAQ. The CDR3 contains 17 residues. In DNA, the CDR3 is TGTGCCAGCAGCTTAGGGGGACTAGCGGGGGGGCACAATGAGCAGTTCTTC. This sequence encodes CASSLGGLAGGHNEQFF.

This rearrangement joins TRBV15 to TRBJ1-4, with a weak D call TRBD1 (5 bases). Germline V gene lookup returns CDR1 LNHNV and CDR2 YYDKDF (reference sequence). The CDR3 is made up of 14 amino acids. Trimming removed 4 bases at V and 8 bases at J, with 14 bases between. The CDR3 here is CATSIGGAGEKLFF. The CDR3, as DNA: TGTGCCACCAGCATCGGAGGGGCCGGGGAAAAACTGTTTTTT.

This clonotype has more than one count but fewer than ten. This rearrangement joins TRBV20-1 to TRBJ1-2; possibly TRBD1 for D (5 bases). Trimming took off 3 bases at V and 7 bases at J, with 15 bases between the two ends. CDR1 is DFQATT and CDR2 is SNEGSKA in the germline V gene (reference sequence). This CDR3 spans 13 amino acids. The CDR3 region has the DNA TGCAGTGCTAGCGGACTGGGAAGGGGTGGCTACACCTTC. Translated, it gives CSASGLGRGGYTF.

This clonotype was picked up a small number of times. The gene calls are TRBV2 and TRBJ2-3; D possibly uses TRBD1 or TRBD2 (5 bases each). The CDR3 is 14 residues long. Germline CDR1 SNHLY, CDR2 FYNNEI. The V and J ends lost 6 bases and 1 base respectively, with 11 bases between them. CDR3 residues: CASSRDRRTDTQYF. CDR3 coding DNA: TGTGCCAGCAGCCGGGACCGACGCACAGATACGCAGTATTTT.

This clonotype showed up just a few times. V and J are TRBV7-8 and TRBJ2-7; possible D gene TRBD1, 5 bases. The germline gives CDR1 SGHVS, CDR2 FQNEAQ. The CDR3 contains 13 residues. The germline V and J ends were trimmed by 4 bases and 5 bases, with 12 bases remaining between them. CDR3 sequence (DNA): TGTGCCAGCAGCTCAACGACAGTGGACGAGCAGTACTTC. It codes for CASSSTTVDEQYF.

This clonotype occurred many times. V is TRBV5-1 and J is TRBJ1-5; 11 positions agree with TRBD1. There are 16 residues in the CDR3. From germline, CDR1 is SGHRS and CDR2 YFSETQ. V dropped 0 bases and J dropped 1; count of bases not matched to a gene: 0. The CDR3 spells CASSLGTGGSNQPQHF. CDR3 DNA: TGCGCCAGCAGCTTGGGGACAGGGGGCAGCAATCAGCCCCAGCATTTT.

This clonotype was counted at least ten times. V gene TRBV7-2 combines with J gene TRBJ2-7; D not resolved. With 6 bases removed from V and 1 base from J, the gap between germline ends came to 16 bases. This CDR3 comprises 15 residues. In germline, CDR1 is SGHTA, CDR2 FQGNSA. CDR3: CASSRLRTSSYEQYF. DNA of the CDR3: TGTGCCAGCAGTCGTCTCCGGACGTCATCCTACGAGCAGTACTTC.